This T cell receptor beta chain was observed in a study of OX40 agonist ivuxolimab in advanced cancers. Whole-study results and caveats: CD4+ and CD8+ blood T cells expanded clonally by week 6 at 0.1 to 3.0 mg/kg.

The method was immunoSEQ multiplex PCR; TCRdb's version includes in-frame clones alone and lacks a portion of them. This sample has about 46,000 clones, with roughly four fifths found just once. Sampled blood was obtained at baseline, cycle 4 day 1, and cycle 7 day 1. With respect to this clone: Antigen: not known.

V lost 5 bases, J lost 3 bases, and 11 bases stayed unmatched. Germline CDR1 SGHTS, CDR2 YDEGEE. CDR3 size: 16 residues. Sequenced here: CD4+ or CD8+ T cells sorted from blood, sampled in a trial of the OX40 agonist ivuxolimab. This TCR derives from an adult with an advanced solid tumor such as melanoma, head and neck, liver or kidney cancer. V gene TRBV5-8 combines with J gene TRBJ1-5, with TRBD1 identical over 7 bases. CDR3: CASSLISGGTNQPQHF. CDR3 in DNA: TGTGCCAGCAGTCTGATTTCAGGGGGTACCAATCAGCCCCAGCATTTT.